A selection of T cell receptor beta chains follows, all from one sample in a study of cytomegalovirus exposure and HLA in healthy donors. Data came from immunoSEQ multiplex PCR; TCRdb stores just in-frame clones and leaves some out. In the table there are approximately 170,000 clones, roughly two thirds of which are singletons. Sequencing was carried out using PBMCs. These receptors were collected from a woman in her thirties or forties in good health and CMV-seropositive. The CDR3 runs from the conserved cysteine through the conserved F or W. The D gene is left open where the match is weak. Clone size is shown for a subset of rows, as once, few, many or a class of expanded clone.

TRBJ2-7 NA TRBV2 NA TGTGCCAGCAGGGGGGGACTCTCCTACGAGCAGTACTTC CASRGGLSYEQYF
TRBJ2-1 NA TRBV20-1 NA TGCAGTGCCGCGTCCCGGGATGAGCAGTTCTTC CSAASRDEQFF
TRBJ1-2 NA TRBV4-2 few TGTGCCAGCAGCCAAGATAGCGGGGGAGCTAACTATGGCTACACCTTC CASSQDSGGANYGYTF
TRBJ2-7 NA TRBV2 NA TGTGCCAGCAGCCCCGACGGAGCCCCGATCGTCTACGAGCAGTACTTC CASSPDGAPIVYEQYF
TRBJ2-5 TRBD2 TRBV7-8 NA TGTGCCAGCAGCTTAGGAGCCTTAGCGGGAGGTGGGGAGACCCAGTACTTC CASSLGALAGGGETQYF
TRBJ2-5 NA TRBV9 NA TGTGCCAGCAGCGTAGCCCCTAGCGAAGAGACCCAGTACTTC CASSVAPSEETQYF
TRBJ1-2 TRBD1 TRBV4-1 NA TGCGCCAGCAGTAAGGACAGGTCCTATGGCTACACCTTC CASSKDRSYGYTF
TRBJ2-7 NA TRBV4-3 NA TGCGCCAGCAGCCAAGTGGACGGGGGGCGATCCTACGAGCAGTACTTC CASSQVDGGRSYEQYF
TRBJ2-3 TRBD2 TRBV28 NA TGTGCCAGCAGTTCGACTAGCGGAGGGTCGCCAGATACGCAGTATTTT CASSSTSGGSPDTQYF
TRBJ2-1 TRBD2 TRBV5-1 NA TGCGCCAGCAGCTTGGTCGAGCGGGGCAATGAGCAGTTCTTC CASSLVERGNEQFF
TRBJ2-1 NA TRBV4-3 NA TGCGCCAGCAGCCCCGGCCCAGGGGCTAACTACAATGAGCAGTTCTTC CASSPGPGANYNEQFF
TRBJ2-1 TRBD2 TRBV6-5 NA TGTGCCAGCAGTTACTCGATACTAGCGGGAATAAATGAGCAGTTCTTC CASSYSILAGINEQFF
TRBJ1-2 NA TRBV6-1 NA TGTGCCAGCACTTTACTTGGAGGGCCAAACTATGGCTACACCTTC CASTLLGGPNYGYTF
TRBJ2-7 TRBD1 TRBV6-5 NA TGTGCCAGCAGCCCCGGGACAGGGGGAGTTTACGAGCAGTACTTC CASSPGTGGVYEQYF
TRBJ1-1 NA TRBV6-1 NA TGTGCCAGCAGTGGTGGCAGGGTACTACCTGAAGCTTTCTTT CASSGGRVLPEAFF
TRBJ2-7 TRBD2 TRBV20-1 NA TGCAGTGCGGGGGGGGGAAACGAGCAGTACTTC CSAGGGNEQYF
TRBJ2-5 TRBD2 TRBV4-2 NA TGTGCCAGCAGCCAAGATGAGGTTCGAGGGAGGGCACCCCCACAAGAGACCCAGTACTTC CASSQDEVRGRAPPQETQYF
TRBJ1-1 TRBD1 TRBV10-3 NA TGTGCCATCAGTGATAAACAGGGGGACACTGAAGCTTTCTTT CAISDKQGDTEAFF
TRBJ2-3 TRBD2 TRBV5-1 once TGCGCCAGCAGCTCTGGGGGGGAAGATACGCAGTATTTT CASSSGGEDTQYF
TRBJ2-3 NA TRBV7-8 NA TGTGCCAGCAGCTTAGGTGTGGGGGGTCGAGGTCACACAGATACGCAGTATTTT CASSLGVGGRGHTDTQYF
TRBJ2-7 NA TRBV9 NA TGTGCCAGCAGCCCTGCCGGAGTTTCCTACGAGCAGTACTTC CASSPAGVSYEQYF
TRBJ2-1 TRBD1 TRBV6-6 NA TGTGCCAGCAGGCCTCCTGACAGGGCATACAATGAGCAGTTCTTC CASRPPDRAYNEQFF
TRBJ2-5 NA TRBV5-1 NA TGCGCCAGCACAGGGGATCAAGAGACCCAGTACTTC CASTGDQETQYF
TRBJ2-5 TRBD2 TRBV5-4 once TGTGCCAGCAGCTTGGAACTAGCGATGAGAGAGACCCAGTACTTC CASSLELAMRETQYF
TRBJ1-1 NA TRBV11-2 NA TGTGCCAGCAGCTCGGTGCGGGGGGTGAACACTGAAGCTTTCTTT CASSSVRGVNTEAFF
TRBJ1-6 NA TRBV9 NA TGTGCCAGCAGTGGAGGGGCAGAAAATTCACCCCTCAACTTT CASSGGAENSPLNF
TRBJ2-7 TRBD1 TRBV5-4 NA TGTGCCAGCAGCATCGACAGGGAGTTCTCCTACGAGCAGTACTTC CASSIDREFSYEQYF
TRBJ1-4 TRBD1 TRBV25-1 NA TGTGCCAGCAGTGCCCGGGACAGGGCGGATGAAAAACTGTTTTTT CASSARDRADEKLFF
TRBJ2-6 NA TRBV5-1 NA TGCGCCAGCAGCACAGACACATCCTCTGGGGCCAACGTCCTGACTTTC CASSTDTSSGANVLTF
TRBJ1-5 NA TRBV7-9 NA TGTGCCAGCAGCTTACTGGCAGATCAGCCCCAGCATTTT CASSLLADQPQHF
TRBJ2-1 NA TRBV11-1 NA TGTGCCAGCAGCCCTATCCCGGGTTTTTACAATGAGCAGTTCTTC CASSPIPGFYNEQFF
TRBJ1-4 TRBD1 TRBV6-6 NA TGTGCCAGCAGTCACGGACAGGGAGCAACTAATGAAAAACTGTTTTTT CASSHGQGATNEKLFF
TRBJ1-1 NA TRBV29-1 NA TGCAGCGTTGAACGCCGACAGGCTGTCACTGAAGCTTTCTTT CSVERRQAVTEAFF
TRBJ1-5 TRBD1 TRBV4-1 NA TGCGCCAGCAGCCATGACAGGGAAAATCAGCCCCAGCATTTT CASSHDRENQPQHF
TRBJ1-6 NA TRBV7-2 NA TGTGCCAGCAGCTCTACAGGGTCGTATTCACCCCTCCACTTT CASSSTGSYSPLHF
TRBJ2-5 TRBD1 TRBV18 NA TGTGCCAGCTCAAGGGACAGGCAAGAGACCCAGTACTTC CASSRDRQETQYF
TRBJ2-3 TRBD2 TRBV7-9 NA TGTGCCAGCAGCCCAGGGACTAGCGGCCTCACAGATACGCAGTATTTT CASSPGTSGLTDTQYF
TRBJ1-2 NA TRBV7-8 NA TGTGCCAGCAGCTTAGTAGCACAGGGCTGGGGCTACACCTTC CASSLVAQGWGYTF
TRBJ1-2 NA TRBV4-1 NA TGCGCCAGCAGCCTACCGACAGCCTATGGCTACACCTTC CASSLPTAYGYTF
TRBJ1-6 TRBD1 TRBV5-1 NA TGCGCCAGCAGCTTGGGGGACAGGGGCAATTCACCCCTCCACTTT CASSLGDRGNSPLHF
TRBJ2-7 NA TRBV6-5 NA TGTGCCAGCAGGGACACCCACTCCTACGAGCAGTACTTC CASRDTHSYEQYF
TRBJ1-2 TRBD1 TRBV7-2 once TGTGCCAGCAGCTCTGGGACAGGGCCAGGGGGCTACACCTTC CASSSGTGPGGYTF
TRBJ2-1 NA TRBV5-1 NA TGCGCCAGCAGCTCCGGACTATCTAGGGAGCAGTTCTTC CASSSGLSREQFF
TRBJ1-1 TRBD1 TRBV7-2 few TGTGCCAGCAGCCCCCGACAGGGGGGGTCTGAAGCTTTCTTT CASSPRQGGSEAFF
TRBJ1-1 TRBD1 TRBV27 NA TGTGCCAGCAGTCCCCAGACAGGGCTGAACACTGAAGCTTTCTTT CASSPQTGLNTEAFF
TRBJ2-1 NA TRBV5-1 NA TGCGCCAGCAGCTTGGTCGGCGGGAATGAGCAGTTCTTC CASSLVGGNEQFF
TRBJ2-7 NA TRBV6-5 NA TGTGCCAGCAGTTACCGGGGTGTAGGCGAGCAGTACTTC CASSYRGVGEQYF
TRBJ2-3 TRBD2 TRBV7-3 NA TGTGCCAGCAGCTGGACTAGCGGGGGCACAGATACGCAGTATTTT CASSWTSGGTDTQYF
TRBJ1-2 TRBD1 TRBV9 NA TGTGCCAGCAGCGGCCGGACAGGGGAAGGCTACACCTTC CASSGRTGEGYTF
TRBJ1-1 TRBD1 TRBV5-5 NA TGTGCCAGCAGCAGATGGGACAGCATGAACACTGAAGCTTTCTTT CASSRWDSMNTEAFF
TRBJ2-2 NA TRBV18 NA TGTGCCAGCTCACCACCCCGACTCACCGGGGAGCTGTTTTTT CASSPPRLTGELFF